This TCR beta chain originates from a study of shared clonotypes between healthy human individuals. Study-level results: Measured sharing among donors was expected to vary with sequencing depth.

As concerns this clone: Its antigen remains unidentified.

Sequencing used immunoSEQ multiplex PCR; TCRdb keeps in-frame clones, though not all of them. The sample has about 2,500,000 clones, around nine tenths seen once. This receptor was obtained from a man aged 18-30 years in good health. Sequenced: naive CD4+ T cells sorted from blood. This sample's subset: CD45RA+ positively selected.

The CDR3 nucleotides are TGTGCCAGCAGTGAAGCGAGGAGGAATGAGCAGTTCTTC. This codes for CASSEARRNEQFF. This chain connects TRBV6-1 to TRBJ2-1; a weak D match, TRBD2 (5 bases). The V end was cut by 0 bases, the J end by 7 bases, with 7 bases between. The CDR3 length is 13 residues. The germline V gene has CDR1 MNHNS and CDR2 SASEGT.